This is a list of T cell receptor beta chains from one sample in a study of CD8 T cells in ankylosing spondylitis. TCRdb used MiXCR to reprocess the 5' RACE reads, holding one entry per CDR3 protein. Counted here are some 800,000 distinct CDR3 sequences, 12% occurring once; the ten biggest clones make up approximately 0.51%. The material sequenced was blood, either unsorted or a sorted T cell fraction (not recorded which). The receptors were sampled from a male donor with ankylosing spondylitis. CDR3s include the opening cysteine and the closing phenylalanine or tryptophan.

TRBV29-1,TRBJ2-5,CSVEGGSTSGETQYF
TRBV20-1,TRBJ2-5,CSAKTEYQETQYF
TRBV27,TRBJ1-1,CASSLYGIGGRLNTEAFF
TRBV18,TRBJ2-7,CASSPRDSPYEQYF
TRBV20-1,TRBJ1-1,CSATDRVDAFF
TRBV20-1,TRBJ2-7,CSADAASSYEQYF
TRBV20-1,TRBJ1-2,CTEARIGTASNYGYTF
TRBV11-3,TRBJ2-5,CASSSRLAGIETQYF
TRBV11-2,TRBJ2-1,CASRVTGGPPSSYNEQFF
TRBV29-1,TRBJ2-6,CSVASVAGANVLTF
TRBV6-5,TRBJ2-3,CASSSPGRSPDTQYF
TRBV11-2,TRBJ1-1,CASSLERPRWSTEAFF
TRBV15,TRBJ2-3,CATSGRTGAKADTQYF
TRBV7-9,TRBJ1-1,CASNDRGNTEAFF
TRBV18,TRBJ2-3,CASSNIGFSSSTDTQYF
TRBV7-9,TRBJ2-3,CASSPGTSGRLAQYF
TRBV10-3,TRBJ2-3,CAISGTAAQDTQYF
TRBV7-2,TRBJ2-7,CASSTTGGAYEQYF
TRBV20-1,TRBJ2-2,CSASREGDTGELFF
TRBV6-1,TRBJ2-7,CASRVRDRGSHEQYF
TRBV5-1,TRBJ2-3,CASSLGETTDTQYF
TRBV11-2,TRBJ2-1,CASSFRRHYNEQFF